This T cell receptor beta chain was recorded in a study of beta chain features in type 1 diabetes (dated by TCRdb to 2017 to 2018). General notes on the study: Mean age, gender distribution, total cell number and subset yield were not different between patients and healthy donors. A total of some 100,000,000 sorted cells were examined across all samples, and a strong correlation was observed between cell number per subset and RNA yield. Regulatory and stem cell-like memory subsets were obtained from only 8 patients and about 8 healthy donors, while naive and central memory subsets were obtained from all 30 or so donors. In the study, recently diagnosed type 1 diabetes patients and matched healthy donors were compared on the TCRB repertoires of their sorted circulating CD4+ T cell subsets. General findings and caveats noted by the study authors: At VDJ recombination sites, patients with type 1 diabetes made fewer insertions and deleted more nucleotides, a pattern implying thymic rearrangement abnormalities. Naive, central memory and regulatory TCRB repertoires appeared to be more similar among patients than among healthy donors. Sequencing cDNA rather than genomic DNA could over-represent highly expressing activated cells, although activation and CD3 levels did not differ between groups. Type 1 diabetes patients showed a moderate but significant shortening of TCRB CDR3 length in all four CD4+ subsets. Shorter templates might be favored by PCR, yet because patient and control samples were amplified and corrected together, any such skew would affect both groups equally. Because the HLA sub-analyses included only small numbers of individuals, any influence of HLA type on TCRB rearrangement was left unresolved.

The entire isolated RNA was reverse transcribed using the High Capacity cDNA Reverse Transcription Kit, and thus expressed TCRB transcripts were sequenced. Naive, central memory and regulatory T cell samples underwent deep immunoSEQ sequencing, averaging around 3.6 million total reads per sample. Sorted cells were lysed in RLT buffer, and RNA was extracted using DNase-treated RNeasy Micro or Mini kits according to cell number. To prevent cross-contamination, each cell subset was processed individually, whereas patient and healthy donor samples were processed jointly. Using the immunoSEQ multiplex PCR, TCRB sequences were amplified from cDNA into 87-bp fragments spanning the CDR3 region. The amplicons were sequenced using the Illumina HiSeq platform. The study's own analysis went as follows. Synthetic template baselines were used to correct PCR bias computationally, reads within Hamming distance 2 were collapsed together, and singletons that could not be merged were discarded. Reads were aligned against IMGT so that V, D and J genes, CDR3 length and insertions or deletions at six rearrangement sites could be assigned. Within each subset, clonotype counts were normalized to sorted cell number, after which true diversity and Gini coefficients were computed with the tcR R package. Repertoire sharing was quantified using the overlap coefficient calculated on TCRB nucleotide sequences. As a proxy for the pre-selection repertoire, out-of-frame TCRB sequences from naive cells were analyzed. Here the immuneACCESS table is served through TCRdb, limited to in-frame sequences with V and J called. Missing clones are a known gap in these copies; in checked studies unresolved V genes cover under half, and the rest lacks a known reason. Clonal size and the V and J genes are those of that table, whereas D and trimming came from the DNA. Within this sample are around 430,000 clones, with 30% of them counted one time only. The ten largest make up 0.065% of the sample.

From each donor, a single peripheral blood sample of 90 to 150 mL on average was drawn into heparinised tubes. Using a panel that included CD45RO, CCR7, CD25, CD127, CD95 and CD27, naive, central memory, regulatory and stem cell-like memory CD4+ T cells were sorted on a BD FACSAria II. All sorted populations exceeded 95% purity. Right away, PBMCs were isolated by Lymphoprep density gradient centrifugation and were stained directly, with no culture step. Samples were stained and sorted in pairs, with one healthy donor and one patient per experiment, so that batch effects were minimized. This clone was observed a few times. No antigen is known for it. Per-base quality was not reported, and no clone a single base away is much larger than it. V loses 4 bases at its end and J loses 4 bases; junction bases beyond the gene matches: 1. From its cysteine to its phenylalanine, the CDR3 spans 13 amino acids. Just the 39-base CDR3 DNA is kept, in frame starting at base 1. Sequences SGHTA (CDR1) and FQGTGA (CDR2) are obtained from the germline V gene.

The sample was naive CD4+ T cells from blood. In light of the paper, this sample's cell subset or site label describes: true naive CD4+ T cells. The chain is assembled from TRBV7-3 and TRBJ2-1; TRBD1 fits 7 bases in the junction. The origin of this receptor is a man aged 18 to 35 in good health. DNA sequence: TGTGCCAGCAGCTGGGGACAGTACAATGAGCAGTTCTTC. It encodes CASSWGQYNEQFF.